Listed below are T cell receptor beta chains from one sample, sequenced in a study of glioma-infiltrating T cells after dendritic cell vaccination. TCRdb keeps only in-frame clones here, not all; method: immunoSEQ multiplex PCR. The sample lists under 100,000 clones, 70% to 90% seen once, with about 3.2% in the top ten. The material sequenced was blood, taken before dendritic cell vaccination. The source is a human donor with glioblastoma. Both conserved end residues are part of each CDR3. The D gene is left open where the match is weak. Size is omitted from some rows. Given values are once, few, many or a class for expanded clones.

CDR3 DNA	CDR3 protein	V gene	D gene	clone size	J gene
TGTGCCAGCAGCATGGGACTAGCGGGAGACTACGAGCAGTACTTC	CASSMGLAGDYEQYF	TRBV7-3	TRBD2	.	TRBJ2-7
TGTGCCAGCTCACCAAGTGGCAGGGGATATGGCTACGAGCAGTACTTC	CASSPSGRGYGYEQYF	TRBV18	.	.	TRBJ2-7
TGTGCCTGGAGTGGCCCCAACAGGGGGCTGGTATACACTGAAGCTTTCTTT	CAWSGPNRGLVYTEAFF	TRBV30	TRBD1	.	TRBJ1-1
TGTGCCAGCAGCCCCACGGTTAAATCTGAAGCTTTCTTT	CASSPTVKSEAFF	TRBV7-2	.	.	TRBJ1-1
TGCGCCAGCAGTCAATTAGGGAGATCTACAGGGGTGGACACAGATACGCAGTATTTT	CASSQLGRSTGVDTDTQYF	TRBV23-1	TRBD1	.	TRBJ2-3
TGTGCCAGCAGCTTGCGACAGGACATCGAGCAGTACTTC	CASSLRQDIEQYF	TRBV7-8	.	once	TRBJ2-7
TGTGCCAGCAGGACTCGGGGGGTTAGCACCGGGGAGCTGTTTTTT	CASRTRGVSTGELFF	TRBV6-5	TRBD2	.	TRBJ2-2
TGTGCCAGCAGGAGGGTCCTGGGGGAGCAGTACTTC	CASRRVLGEQYF	TRBV2	.	.	TRBJ2-7
TGTGCCAGCAGCCAAGGACAGGTCTATGGCTACACCTTC	CASSQGQVYGYTF	TRBV14	.	.	TRBJ1-2
TGTGCCAGCAGTAACAGGTTTGAAGCTTTCTTT	CASSNRFEAFF	TRBV2	.	.	TRBJ1-1
TGCGCCAGCAGCTTAGGGACACCTCAAGAGACCCAGTACTTC	CASSLGTPQETQYF	TRBV5-1	.	.	TRBJ2-5
TGCGCCAGCAGCCAATCCGGGACTAGAGGGACCGGGGAGCTGTTTTTT	CASSQSGTRGTGELFF	TRBV4-3	TRBD2	.	TRBJ2-2
TGTGCCTGGAGTGTAACCCTAGCGCTCAATGAGCAGTTCTTC	CAWSVTLALNEQFF	TRBV30	.	.	TRBJ2-1
TGTGCCAGCAGCCAACTAGCGAAGAGCTCCTACGAGCAGTACTTC	CASSQLAKSSYEQYF	TRBV4-2	.	.	TRBJ2-7
TGCGCCAGCAGCCAAGCGGGACTCCGCTACGAGCAGTACTTC	CASSQAGLRYEQYF	TRBV4-1	.	.	TRBJ2-7
TGTGCCAGCAGTGACAGGGGGCTAGTGGACGAGCAGTACTTC	CASSDRGLVDEQYF	TRBV6-5	TRBD1	.	TRBJ2-7
TGTGCCAGCAGCATGTTAGACTCCTACGAGCAGTACTTC	CASSMLDSYEQYF	TRBV6-5	.	.	TRBJ2-7
TGTGCCAGCAGTGAATCCCATCAGGGGGTCGCTAACTATGGCTACACCTTC	CASSESHQGVANYGYTF	TRBV2	TRBD1	.	TRBJ1-2
TGTGCCAGCAGTTCACGTAAATACCGGGACAGGGGGTCCTACGAGCAGTACTTC	CASSSRKYRDRGSYEQYF	TRBV28	TRBD1	.	TRBJ2-7
TGTGCCAGCAGCACCCAGCCAGGGGGCGCGGGCACTGAAGCTTTCTTT	CASSTQPGGAGTEAFF	TRBV9	TRBD1	.	TRBJ1-1
TGTGCCAGCACCCGGACAGCCCCTACAAATTCACCCCTCCACTTT	CASTRTAPTNSPLHF	TRBV2	.	few	TRBJ1-6
TGCGCCAGCAGCCAAGAATCAGGCTCGACTAGCGCTAACACAGATACGCAGTATTTT	CASSQESGSTSANTDTQYF	TRBV4-1	TRBD2	.	TRBJ2-3
TGTGCCAGCAGCTGGACAGGGGGGCAGCCCCAGCATTTT	CASSWTGGQPQHF	TRBV27	TRBD1	.	TRBJ1-5
TGTGCCAGCAGCTTAGACGGTAGCGGGGCCTCACAGTTCTTC	CASSLDGSGASQFF	TRBV7-8	TRBD2	once	TRBJ2-1
TGTGCCAGCAGCGTATCAGGTTACGAGCAGTACTTC	CASSVSGYEQYF	TRBV9	.	.	TRBJ2-7
TGCGCCAGCAGTGCCCCCCGGGACTACTACACAGATACGCAGTATTTT	CASSAPRDYYTDTQYF	TRBV10-2	TRBD2	once	TRBJ2-3
TGCGCCAGCAGCTTGGTTGGGACAGCAACTCAAGAGACCCAGTACTTC	CASSLVGTATQETQYF	TRBV5-1	TRBD1	.	TRBJ2-5
TGTGCCAGCAGCCAAGATTCTGCGCGGGAGGTCTACGAGCAGTACTTC	CASSQDSAREVYEQYF	TRBV4-2	TRBD2	.	TRBJ2-7
TGTGCCAGCACCATCAATCGGGGGAACACCGGGGAGCTGTTTTTT	CASTINRGNTGELFF	TRBV6-1	.	.	TRBJ2-2
TGTGCCAGCAGCTTGGGGGTAGCGGGAGGGGGTTCCTACGAGCAGTACTTC	CASSLGVAGGGSYEQYF	TRBV5-6	TRBD2	.	TRBJ2-7
TGTGCCAGCAGTGAAGATTCGAGACAGGGGGTTCGGCACACCTTC	CASSEDSRQGVRHTF	TRBV6-1	TRBD1	.	TRBJ1-2
TGTGCCAGCAGTTCCGGACTAGCACAGACCCAGTACTTC	CASSSGLAQTQYF	TRBV6-6	TRBD2	.	TRBJ2-5
TGTGCCAGCAGCTTAGATACTAGCGTGGCAGATACGCAGTATTTT	CASSLDTSVADTQYF	TRBV11-3	TRBD2	.	TRBJ2-3